This TCR beta chain is from a study of T cell responses to AZD1222 COVID-19 vaccine. The protocol was immunoSEQ multiplex PCR, while the TCRdb copy is restricted to in-frame clones and leaves out a portion. The sample consists of around 78,000 clones, under 95% of them appearing once. Overall study findings and caveats: Unmutated variant regions reportedly attract nearly half of all spike-specific TCRs. Two AZD1222 administrations were followed by greater Spike-specific TCR breadth and depth. Researchers report vaccine-associated CD4 TCRs spanning spike, with dominance at 160-218 and 743-854.

Trimming shortened V by 6 bases and J by 8 bases, and 12 bases separated the two germline ends. This CDR3 comprises 12 residues. The germline V gene encodes CDR1 MDHEN and CDR2 SYDVKM. Details on this clone: Its antigen remains unidentified.

The gene calls are TRBV28 and TRBJ2-3; a weak D match, TRBD1 (5 bases). Here the sequenced sample was peripheral blood, taken on day 0 of MenACWY control vaccination. The receptor was derived from an adult in good health. The CDR3: CASSDPQGTQYF. The CDR3 DNA sequence: TGTGCCAGCAGCGACCCGCAGGGTACGCAGTATTTT.